This T cell receptor (beta chain) was retrieved from a study of blood T cell repertoires in COVID-19. Clones were read by immunoSEQ multiplex PCR, and TCRdb kept only the in-frame ones, dropping some. The sample carries approximately 250,000 clones, about 79% recorded once. CDR1 is SEHNR, CDR2 FQNEAQ, per germline (reference sequence). V shed 2 bases and J shed 1 base, with 11 bases lying between them. This CDR3 contains 15 residues. The chain employs TRBV7-9 and TRBJ1-1; D call uncertain. This clonotype was obtained from a woman aged 40 to 50 who had recovered from COVID-19. Sequencing was carried out using peripheral blood. Here the CDR3 DNA reads TGTGCCAGCAGCTTATCCAGCGCTGGGAACACTGAAGCTTTCTTT. The encoded protein is CASSLSSAGNTEAFF.